These 28 T cell receptor beta chains share one sample of origin, sequenced in a study of blood T cell repertoires in COVID-19. TCRdb's copy holds only in-frame clones and misses some; the assay was immunoSEQ multiplex PCR. The table includes under 200,000 clones, around 80% detected once. The sequencing input was peripheral blood. Source of these receptors: a woman at least 80 years old with active or convalescent COVID-19.

The chain links TRBV19 to TRBJ2-2, with 12 bases lining up with TRBD1. CDR1 and CDR2 from the germline V gene are LNHDA and SQIVND (reference sequence). J was trimmed by 7 bases and V by 11 bases; bases with no gene match: 2. This CDR3 has 12 residues. The CDR3 protein is CAGTGGSGELFF. DNA of the CDR3: TGTGCCGGGACAGGGGGCAGCGGGGAGCTGTTTTTT.

This clone was observed a few times. The rearrangement joins TRBV2 to TRBJ2-1; 12 bases match TRBD2. Trimming at V came to 4 bases and at J to 6 bases, leaving 4 bases not matched to a gene. The CDR3 totals 15 residues. Germline values: CDR1 SNHLY, CDR2 FYNNEI. CDR3 coding DNA: TGTGCCAGCAGTGGACTAGCGGGGGTGGTCAATGAGCAGTTCTTC. Translating gives CASSGLAGVVNEQFF.

J is TRBJ1-1 and V is TRBV7-2; D unresolved. The CDR3 runs to 16 residues. The V and J ends lost 2 bases and 5 bases respectively, with 18 bases between them. The germline V gene encodes CDR1 SGHTA and CDR2 FQGNSA. CDR3 loop: CASSLTLTPPGTEAFF. DNA for the CDR3: TGTGCCAGCAGCTTAACTCTGACTCCCCCGGGGACTGAAGCTTTCTTT.

Only one count was recorded for this clone. The chain joins TRBV7-2 to TRBJ1-4; D unclear. The CDR3 has 15 amino acids. Between the trimmed V and J ends, which lost 1 base and 8 bases, there was a span of 14 bases. In germline, CDR1 is SGHTA, CDR2 FQGNSA. The CDR3 sequence is CASSLGSELWEKLFF. Here the CDR3 DNA reads TGTGCCAGCAGCTTAGGATCGGAGTTGTGGGAAAAACTGTTTTTT.

The chain employs TRBV21-1 and TRBJ1-2; the table gives TRBD1 as D, unverified against the DNA. TRBV21-1 is flagged as a pseudogene. This CDR3 is built from 14 residues. CDR3 loop: CASSKVRGQNGYTF. CDR3 bases: TGTGCCAGCAGCAAAGTTAGGGGGCAGAACGGCTACACCTTC.

V gene TRBV6-5 combines with J gene TRBJ1-1, with a tentative D call TRBD1 (6 bases). The CDR3 length is 15 residues. Germline values: CDR1 MNHEY, CDR2 SVGAGI. V was trimmed by 2 bases and J by 2 bases, leaving 12 bases between them. The CDR3 region has the DNA TGTGCCAGCAGTTACAACAGGGTGAGAAACACTGAAGCTTTCTTT. This encodes CASSYNRVRNTEAFF.

The chain carries TRBV6-5 and TRBJ2-2; perhaps TRBD2 as D (5 bases). The CDR3 is 12 residues long. The V end lost 8 bases, the J end lost 4 bases, and 8 bases lay between the germline ends. Germline CDR1 MNHEY, CDR2 SVGAGI. The CDR3 DNA reads as TGTGCCAGCGGAGGCGGCACCGGGGAGCTGTTTTTT. This gives the protein CASGGGTGELFF.

This clone was recorded a few times. The CDR3 region has the DNA TGTGCCAGCAGTGACGGGGCTGGGAGGTACAATGAGCAGTTCTTC. As protein: CASSDGAGRYNEQFF. The chain has TRBV6-1 and TRBJ2-1; weak D call: TRBD2 (6 bases). The germline V and J ends were trimmed by 3 bases and 4 bases, with 13 bases remaining between them. Per the germline V gene, CDR1 is MNHNS and CDR2 is SASEGT. CDR3 length: 15 amino acids.

The rearrangement uses TRBV19 and TRBJ1-5; weak D call: TRBD1 (6 bases). Germline-derived CDR1 and CDR2 are LNHDA and SQIVND (reference sequence). Trimming took 4 bases from V and 3 from J, leaving 16 bases between them. The CDR3 consists of 16 residues. The CDR3 DNA is TGTGCCAGTAGTAGAGGGGGGGACCGTAACAATCAGCCCCAGCATTTT. Translated, it gives CASSRGGDRNNQPQHF.

The chain links TRBV7-2 to TRBJ1-1, with D possibly TRBD1 on 5 matching bases. CDR3 length: 14 residues. The V gene's germline CDR1 is SGHTA and CDR2 FQGNSA. V lost 1 base and J 4 bases, leaving 10 bases between the germline ends. The CDR3 here is CASSLVQGFTEAFF. CDR3 nucleotides: TGTGCCAGCAGCTTAGTTCAGGGATTCACTGAAGCTTTCTTT.

The chain is built from TRBV10-3 and TRBJ1-6; D gene ambiguous. Per germline, CDR1 ENHRY and CDR2 SYGVKD. The ends were cut back, 10 bases at V and 1 base at J, with 11 bases in the middle. This CDR3 is 14 amino acids long. CDR3 amino acids: CASRIDSYNSPLHF. For the CDR3, the DNA is TGTGCCAGCCGAATAGATTCCTATAATTCACCCCTCCACTTT.

The chain carries TRBV4-3 and TRBJ2-2, with D perhaps matching TRBD1 (5 bases). The CDR3 has 14 residues. Germline lookup yields CDR1 LGHNA and CDR2 YSLEER. V lost 1 base and J lost 5, with 8 bases in between. CDR3 nucleotides: TGCGCCAGCAGCCAAGCAGGGCTTACCGGGGAGCTGTTTTTT. Translated: CASSQAGLTGELFF.

DNA of the CDR3: TGTGCCAGCAGCTTCGAACAAGTTGCCTACGAGCAGTACTTC. As protein: CASSFEQVAYEQYF. V usage is TRBV5-5 and J usage is TRBJ2-7, with no clear D. The CDR3 spans 14 residues. Germline values: CDR1 SGHKS, CDR2 YYEKEE (reference sequence). V lost 2 bases to trimming and J lost 2 bases, with 11 bases between them.

This clone came up a few times. The chain uses TRBV5-4 and TRBJ1-2, with D perhaps TRBD1 (6 bases). From germline, CDR1 is SGHNT and CDR2 YYREEE (reference sequence). The germline V and J ends were trimmed by 2 bases and 8 bases, with 16 bases remaining between them. The CDR3 is 14 amino acids. The CDR3 is CASSFATPGAGYTF. Written as DNA, the CDR3 is TGTGCCAGCAGCTTCGCAACTCCAGGGGCCGGCTACACCTTC.

The rearrangement links TRBV3-1 (or the pseudogene TRBV3-2) to TRBJ2-5, with TRBD2 identical over 13 bases. J was trimmed by 5 bases and V by 4 bases; bases with no gene match: 10. The CDR3 length is 17 residues. Germline V gene lookup returns CDR1 LGHDT and CDR2 YNNKEL (reference sequence). The CDR3 region has the DNA TGTGCCAGCAGCCTCTTACTAGCGGGGGGGCCTGGGGAGACCCAGTACTTC. Translated: CASSLLLAGGPGETQYF.

The V call is TRBV5-4, the J call TRBJ1-1; possible D gene TRBD1, 5 bases. CDR1 and CDR2 from the germline V gene are SGHNT and YYREEE (reference sequence). The CDR3 spans 14 residues. The germline V and J ends were trimmed by 3 bases and 2 bases, with 11 bases remaining between them. The CDR3 nucleotides read TGTGCCAGCAGCTCGTTCGGGGGAAACACTGAAGCTTTCTTT. Protein sequence: CASSSFGGNTEAFF.

V usage is TRBV4-2 and J usage is TRBJ2-2; TRBD2 matches at 7 bases. The germline V gene has CDR1 LGHNA and CDR2 YNFKEQ. V trimming: 0 bases; J trimming: 4 bases; junction bases outside the gene matches: 5. CDR3 length: 16 amino acids. This CDR3 is CASSQEGGGVTGELFF. In DNA form, the CDR3 reads TGTGCCAGCAGCCAAGAAGGCGGGGGAGTCACCGGGGAGCTGTTTTTT.

The V call is TRBV5-6, the J call TRBJ1-3; the D is unclear. CDR1 is SGHDT, CDR2 YYEEEE, per germline. There are 13 residues in the CDR3. V lost 2 bases and J 0 bases, leaving 3 bases between the germline ends. CDR3 amino acids: CASSFLSGNTIYF. The CDR3 DNA reads as TGTGCCAGCAGCTTCCTCTCTGGAAACACCATATATTTT.

The chain uses TRBV3-1 (or the pseudogene TRBV3-2) and TRBJ2-3, with 7 bases aligning to TRBD2. The germline gives CDR1 LGHDT, CDR2 YNNKEL (reference sequence). This CDR3 has 15 amino acids. Trimming cost V 4 bases and J 2 bases; bases outside gene matches: 6. DNA for the CDR3: TGTGCCAGCAGCCCGTCAGCGGGGAACACAGATACGCAGTATTTT. Translated: CASSPSAGNTDTQYF.

The chain combines TRBV5-1 with TRBJ1-6; D remains unclear. Germline V gene data show CDR1 as SGHRS and CDR2 as YFSETQ. Deletions cut 4 bases from V and 9 bases from J, with 11 bases between. The length of the CDR3 is 13 residues. The CDR3 nucleotides are TGCGCCAGCAGCCCTGAGGTGGGTTCACCCCTCCACTTT. Protein sequence: CASSPEVGSPLHF.

The rearrangement uses TRBV6-2 or TRBV6-3 and TRBJ1-6; TRBD1 aligns across 10 bases. Trimming removed 0 bases from V and 12 bases from J; junction bases left unmatched: 5. CDR1 and CDR2 from the germline V gene are MNHEY and SVGEGT. CDR3 size: 15 residues. The CDR3 region is CASSYSGQGKEPLHF. CDR3 nucleotide sequence: TGTGCCAGCAGTTACTCGGGACAGGGGAAGGAACCCCTCCACTTT.

The V and J genes are TRBV7-6 and TRBJ2-7; TRBD1 matches 10 bases. The CDR3 sequence is 15 residues long. Trimming at V came to 1 base and at J to 1 base, leaving 1 base not matched to a gene. Per the germline V gene, CDR1 is SGHVS and CDR2 is FNYEAQ. The CDR3 region is CASSLEGQGSYEQYF. CDR3 bases: TGTGCCAGCAGCTTAGAGGGACAGGGGTCCTACGAGCAGTACTTC. Combining the CDR3 with reference TRBV7-6 and TRBJ2-7 gives the whole variable domain GAGVSQSPRYKVTKRGQDVALRCDPISGHVSLYWYRQALGQGPEFLTYFNYEAQQDKSGLPNDRFSAERPEGSISTLTIQRTEQRDSAMYRCASSLEGQGSYEQYFGPGTRLTVT.

The chain employs TRBV7-2 and TRBJ1-1; D unclear. V lost 1 base to trimming and J lost 7 bases, with 10 bases between them. The germline V gene has CDR1 SGHTA and CDR2 FQGNSA. The CDR3 runs 13 residues. The CDR3 loop reads CASSLDGGREAFF. The CDR3 DNA reads TGTGCCAGCAGCTTAGATGGAGGTCGTGAAGCTTTCTTT.

The V and J genes are TRBV5-1 and TRBJ1-1; TRBD1 is a possible D gene (6 bases). Looked up from germline, CDR1 is SGHRS and CDR2 is YFSETQ. Trimming cost V 7 bases and J 4 bases, with 14 bases left between them. The CDR3 has 13 residues. The CDR3 DNA reads as TGCGCCAGCGGGATAACAGGGAGCACTGAAGCTTTCTTT. As protein: CASGITGSTEAFF. The complete variable domain, with remaining parts taken from reference TRBV5-1 and TRBJ1-1, reads KAGVTQTPRYLIKTRGQQVTLSCSPISGHRSVSWYQQTPGQGLQFLFEYFSETQRNKGNFPGRFSGRQFSNSRSEMNVSTLELGDSALYLCASGITGSTEAFFGQGTRLTVV.

The chain carries TRBV27 and TRBJ1-5, with 8 bases matching TRBD1. This CDR3 has 13 amino acids. Germline CDR1 and CDR2: MNHEY and SMNVEV (reference sequence). J was trimmed by 7 bases and V by 6 bases; bases with no gene match: 5. The CDR3 reads CASRRYRGQPQHF. For the CDR3, the DNA is TGTGCCAGCAGACGATACAGGGGGCAGCCCCAGCATTTT.

This sequence joins TRBV6-5 and TRBJ1-5; 8 positions match TRBD1. This CDR3 spans 14 amino acids. V trimming: 2 bases; J trimming: 11 bases; junction bases outside the gene matches: 8. CDR1 and CDR2 from the germline V gene are MNHEY and SVGAGI. The CDR3 protein is CASSYDRGLRAQHF. The CDR3 DNA reads TGTGCCAGCAGTTACGACAGGGGACTGAGGGCCCAGCATTTT.

This clone was picked up a small number of times. The chain carries TRBV14 and TRBJ1-1; no firm D call. Trimming took 4 bases from V and 1 from J, leaving 10 bases between them. Looked up from germline, CDR1 is SGHDN and CDR2 is FVKESK. The CDR3 has 14 amino acids. CDR3 sequence reads: CASSPRGGNTEAFF. DNA of the CDR3: TGTGCCAGCAGCCCTCGCGGTGGGAACACTGAAGCTTTCTTT.

The J gene is TRBJ2-7, the V gene TRBV27; D is possibly TRBD2 (5 bases). The germline V and J ends were trimmed by 2 bases and 1 base, with 12 bases remaining between them. Germline assignment: CDR1 MNHEY and CDR2 SMNVEV (reference sequence). This CDR3 is 15 amino acids long. The CDR3 DNA sequence: TGTGCCAGCAGTTTAGCCCCGTCGGGGTCCTACGAGCAGTACTTC. Amino acids: CASSLAPSGSYEQYF.